This T cell receptor beta chain was found in a study of OX40 agonist ivuxolimab in advanced cancers. Study in general: Patients assigned to dose escalation were diagnosed with hepatocellular carcinoma, melanoma, renal cell or head and neck cancer. Treatment received earlier with anti-PD-1, anti-PD-L1 or anti-CTLA-4 agents was allowed, and under 50% had some. Study-wide results and limits: What antigens the expanded peripheral T cells recognized was never established.

Worth noting for this clone: Its target is not known.

Clones were read by immunoSEQ multiplex PCR, and TCRdb kept only the in-frame ones, dropping some. The sample shows tens of thousands of clones, roughly 91% of them seen only once. CDR3 length equals 15 residues. Germline assignment: CDR1 MNHNS and CDR2 SASEGT. V was trimmed by 7 bases and J by 1 base, leaving 16 bases between them. The source is an adult with an advanced solid tumor such as melanoma, head and neck, liver or kidney cancer. The V call is TRBV6-1, the J call TRBJ1-2, with D unresolved. Source: CD4+ or CD8+ T cells sorted from blood, taken in a trial of the OX40 agonist ivuxolimab. CDR3: CASTPTPWDNYGYTF. CDR3 DNA sequence: TGTGCCAGCACCCCAACCCCCTGGGATAACTATGGCTACACCTTC.